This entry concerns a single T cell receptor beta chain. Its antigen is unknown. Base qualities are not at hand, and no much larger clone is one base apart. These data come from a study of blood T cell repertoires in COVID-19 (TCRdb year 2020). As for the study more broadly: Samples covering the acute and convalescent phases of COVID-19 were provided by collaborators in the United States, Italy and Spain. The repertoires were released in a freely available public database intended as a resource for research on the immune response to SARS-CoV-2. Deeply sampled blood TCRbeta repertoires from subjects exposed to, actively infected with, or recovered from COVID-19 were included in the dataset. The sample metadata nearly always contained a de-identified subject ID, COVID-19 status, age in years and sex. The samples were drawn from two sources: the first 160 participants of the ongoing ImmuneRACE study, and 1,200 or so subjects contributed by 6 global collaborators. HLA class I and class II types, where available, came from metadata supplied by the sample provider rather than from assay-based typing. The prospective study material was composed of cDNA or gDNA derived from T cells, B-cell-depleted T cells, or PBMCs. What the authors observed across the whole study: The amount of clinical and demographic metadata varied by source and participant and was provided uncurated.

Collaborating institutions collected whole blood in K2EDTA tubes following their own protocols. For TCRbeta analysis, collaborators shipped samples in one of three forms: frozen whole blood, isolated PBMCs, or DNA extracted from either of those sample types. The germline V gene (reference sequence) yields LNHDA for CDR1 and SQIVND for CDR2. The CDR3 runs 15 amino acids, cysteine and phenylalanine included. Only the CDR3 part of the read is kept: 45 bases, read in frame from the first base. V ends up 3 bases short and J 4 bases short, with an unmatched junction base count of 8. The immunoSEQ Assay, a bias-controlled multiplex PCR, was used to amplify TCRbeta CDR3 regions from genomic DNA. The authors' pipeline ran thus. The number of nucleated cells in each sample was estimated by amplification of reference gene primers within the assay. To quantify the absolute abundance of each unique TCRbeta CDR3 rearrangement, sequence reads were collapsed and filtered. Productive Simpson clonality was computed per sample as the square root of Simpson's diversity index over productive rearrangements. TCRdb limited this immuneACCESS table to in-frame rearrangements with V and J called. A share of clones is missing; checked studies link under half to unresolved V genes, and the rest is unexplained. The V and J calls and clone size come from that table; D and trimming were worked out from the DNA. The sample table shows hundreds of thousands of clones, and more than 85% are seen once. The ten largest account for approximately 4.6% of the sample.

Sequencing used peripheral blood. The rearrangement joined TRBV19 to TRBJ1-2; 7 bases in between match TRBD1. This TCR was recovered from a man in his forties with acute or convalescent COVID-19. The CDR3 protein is CASSIWAGDSYGYTF. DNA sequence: TGTGCCAGTAGTATTTGGGCAGGGGACAGCTATGGCTACACCTTC.